This TCR beta chain was captured by sequencing in a study of cytomegalovirus exposure and HLA in healthy donors. Study-level information: Most donors, about 82% of over 350 genotyped, fell in the Caucasian-associated ancestry cluster.

The CDR3 extends over 18 amino acids. The V and J ends lost 2 bases and 5 bases, in that order; junction bases with no gene match: 11. The germline V gene encodes CDR1 MDHEN and CDR2 SYDVKM. Donors were nominally healthy when sampled, though unrecorded immune exposures were likely. A remark on this clone: The antigen is undetermined.

PCR primers comprised 60 Vbeta and 13 Jbeta primers. The repertoire was sequenced with immunoSEQ multiplex PCR; TCRdb's copy has only in-frame clones and lacks some. The sample records approximately 170,000 clones, roughly 79% being singletons. Study-level points and caveats: In a later analysis, TCR beta V- and J-gene trimming showed a link to a missense DCLRE1C variant. Reportedly, a later analysis found an Asian-associated ancestry cluster had fewer N-insertions than the roughly 670-donor mean.

V is TRBV28 and J is TRBJ2-5; 13 nucleotides align to TRBD2. Sequenced sample: PBMCs. This receptor was taken from a woman in her 40s in good health and CMV-seronegative. The CDR3 DNA sequence: TGTGCCAGCAGTTTAGCCGCACTAGCGGGAGGGGTAAGGGAGACCCAGTACTTC. This gives the protein CASSLAALAGGVRETQYF.